The rows below give T cell receptor beta chains drawn from one sample of a study of blood T cell repertoires in COVID-19. The method was immunoSEQ multiplex PCR; TCRdb's version includes in-frame clones alone and lacks a portion of them. The profile covers over 10,000 clones, with 86% appearing a single time and roughly 51% taken by the ten largest. The sample comprised peripheral blood. These receptors were obtained from a man of 80 years or more with acute or convalescent COVID-19. Each CDR3 is given with its conserved first and last residue. The D gene is left open where the match is weak. Size tells how often a clone was seen (once, few, many) or the class of an expanded clone, and some rows leave it out.

V	J	size	D	DNA	CDR3
TRBV19	TRBJ1-1	NA	TRBD1	TGTGCCAGTAGTATAAACAGGGGGGGTATCACTGAAGCTTTCTTT	CASSINRGGITEAFF
TRBV5-1	TRBJ1-5	NA	TRBD1	TGCGCCAGCAGCTTCGGACAGGGGAATCAGCCCCAGCATTTT	CASSFGQGNQPQHF
TRBV18	TRBJ2-5	NA	TRBD2	TGTGCCAGCTCACCAAAGACTAGCGGGGACCAAGAGACCCAGTACTTC	CASSPKTSGDQETQYF
TRBV7-9	TRBJ1-6	NA	NA	TGTGCCAGCAGCCCCTCCTCCTATAATTCACCCCTCCACTTT	CASSPSSYNSPLHF
TRBV3-1/TRBV3-2	TRBJ1-4	once	TRBD1	TGTGCCAGCAGCCAGCAGGGGGCGAATGAAAAACTGTTTTTT	CASSQQGANEKLFF
TRBV5-1	TRBJ2-7	NA	NA	TGCGCCAGCAGGGGCAGTCTGAGCTCCTACGAGCAGTACTTC	CASRGSLSSYEQYF
TRBV6-2/TRBV6-3	TRBJ2-2	NA	NA	TGTGCCAGCAGTTACCCCCTCGGCGGGCGCACCGGGGAGCTGTTTTTT	CASSYPLGGRTGELFF
TRBV3-1/TRBV3-2	TRBJ2-1	NA	TRBD2	TGTGCCAGCAGCCGCATGGGAGGGAGCTTCACGAACAATGAGCAGTTCTTC	CASSRMGGSFTNNEQFF
TRBV7-3	TRBJ2-5	NA	NA	TGTGCCAGCAGCTTAAACAGCCAAGAGACCCAGTACTTC	CASSLNSQETQYF
TRBV6-5	TRBJ2-4	NA	NA	TGTGCCAGCAGTTTCACTCGATCGGGCAAAAACATTCAGTACTTC	CASSFTRSGKNIQYF
TRBV9	TRBJ1-2	NA	NA	TGTGCCAGCAGCGTAGATGGGGCGGGGGATGGCTACACCTTC	CASSVDGAGDGYTF
TRBV19	TRBJ2-2	NA	NA	TGTGCCAGTAGTACCTGGACAAACGGGGAGCTGTTTTTT	CASSTWTNGELFF
TRBV7-6	TRBJ2-7	NA	TRBD2	TGTGCCAGCAGCTTAGGGGAGGGGCTCGAGCAGTACTTC	CASSLGEGLEQYF
TRBV30	TRBJ1-4	NA	TRBD1	TGTGCCTGGAGTCCCGTACCAGGGGGCCCAACTAATGAAAAACTGTTTTTT	CAWSPVPGGPTNEKLFF
TRBV18	TRBJ2-1	NA	NA	TGTGCCAGCTCACCAACGGGGAACAATGAGCAGTTCTTC	CASSPTGNNEQFF
TRBV2	TRBJ1-5	NA	NA	TGTGCCAGCAGGGGGGCGCGCTCTCAGCCCCAGCATTTT	CASRGARSQPQHF